The entry below gives a single TCR beta chain sequence along with its context. What it recognizes is unknown. This entry comes from a study of T cell responses to AZD1222 COVID-19 vaccine. Across the whole study: Second doses were pooled across both intervals (about 4 or about 12 weeks). General study findings and limits: Spike was spanned by vaccine-associated CD4 TCRs, with dominance at 160-218 and 743-854. Spike-specific TCR breadth and depth grew following two AZD1222 doses.

V was trimmed by 7 bases and J by 5 bases, leaving 9 bases between them. Germline assignment: CDR1 SNHLY and CDR2 FYNNEI. The CDR3 loop spans 12 amino acids. TCRdb's table, derived via immunoSEQ multiplex PCR, lists solely in-frame clones and lacks some. Found here are about 200,000 clones, roughly 92% of them singletons; the top ten hold over 1%. The TCR was taken from an adult in good health. The chain joins TRBV2 to TRBJ1-5; D may be TRBD1 (6 bases). Sequenced material: peripheral blood, taken on day 0 of AZD1222 vaccination. The CDR3, as DNA: TGTGCCAGCAAGGACAGATATCAGCCCCAGCATTTT. It yields the protein CASKDRYQPQHF.